These 12 T cell receptor beta chains came from one sample sequenced in a study of blood T cell repertoires in COVID-19. Data came from immunoSEQ multiplex PCR; TCRdb stores just in-frame clones and leaves some out. Here the sample spans around 150,000 clones, almost 80% being singletons. Source material: peripheral blood. These TCRs come from a man in his sixties who had recovered from COVID-19.

The chain joins TRBV7-9 to TRBJ1-3, with D possibly matching TRBD1 (5 bases). V was clipped by 3 bases and J by 0 bases, with 15 bases between them. The CDR3 loop spans 17 amino acids. Germline V lookup: CDR1 SEHNR, CDR2 FQNEAQ (reference sequence). CDR3 sequence reads: CASSFLSTQGSGNTIYF. The CDR3 DNA is TGTGCCAGCAGCTTTCTATCTACCCAGGGCTCTGGAAACACCATATATTTT. The full variable domain, with the rest looked up from reference TRBV7-9 and TRBJ1-3, is DTGVSQNPRHKITKRGQNVTFRCDPISEHNRLYWYRQTLGQGPEFLTYFQNEAQLEKSRLLSDRFSAERPKGSFSTLEIQRTEQGDSAMYLCASSFLSTQGSGNTIYFGEGSWLTVV.

A single count supports this clone. The chain employs TRBV6-5 and TRBJ1-2; 8 bases match TRBD1. Trimming at V came to 1 base and at J to 2 bases, leaving 3 bases not matched to a gene. Germline V gene sequence: CDR1 MNHEY, CDR2 SVGAGI. The CDR3 consists of 15 residues. The CDR3 DNA reads as TGTGCCAGCAGTTACTACCACAGGGGGAACTATGGCTACACCTTC. Its translation: CASSYYHRGNYGYTF.

The chain carries TRBV30 and TRBJ2-7; 9 nucleotides match TRBD1. With V trimmed by 4 bases and J by 3 bases, 7 bases remained unmatched. Per the germline V gene, CDR1 is GTSNPN and CDR2 is SVGIG (reference sequence). The CDR3 has 14 residues. The CDR3 loop is CAWTRDRVDYEQYF. CDR3 sequence (DNA): TGTGCCTGGACCCGGGACAGGGTCGACTACGAGCAGTACTTC. The full variable domain, in which reference TRBV30 and TRBJ2-7 provide the parts outside the CDR3, is SQTIHQWPATLVQPVGSPLSLECTVEGTSNPNLYWYRQAAGRGLQLLFYSVGIGQISSEVPQNLSASRPQDRQFILSSKKLLLSDSGFYLCAWTRDRVDYEQYFGPGTRLTVT.

The chain employs TRBV25-1 and TRBJ1-4, with 10 bases that match TRBD1. Germline V gene data show CDR1 as MGHDK and CDR2 as SYGVNS. The CDR3 is 15 amino acids. With 4 bases clipped from V and 8 bases from J, the junction kept 7 bases outside the gene matches. CDR3 DNA: TGTGCCAGCAGTGCCGGACAGGGGGGCAACGAAAAACTGTTTTTT. Translated, it gives CASSAGQGGNEKLFF.

The genes are TRBV9 and TRBJ1-4; TRBD1 matches 7 bases. Germline V CDR1 and CDR2: SGDLS, YYNGEE. With V trimmed by 0 bases and J by 5 bases, 1 base remained unmatched. CDR3 length: 14 amino acids. CDR3 in amino acids: CASSVGQGNEKLFF. The CDR3 nucleotides are TGTGCCAGCAGCGTAGGACAGGGAAATGAAAAACTGTTTTTT.

This clone was detected a few times. The chain is built from TRBV10-3 and TRBJ2-1, with 7 bases aligning to TRBD2. V trimming: 0 bases; J trimming: 9 bases; junction bases outside the gene matches: 8. The CDR3 loop spans 15 amino acids. Germline V CDR1 and CDR2: ENHRY, SYGVKD. CDR3 DNA sequence: TGTGCCATCAGTGAGTCGGAGGGAGGGCCTAGTGAGCAGTTCTTC. Translated: CAISESEGGPSEQFF.

Here the CDR3 DNA reads TGTGCCAGCAGTTACTGGGGGCGGAACACAGATACGCAGTATTTT. Translating gives CASSYWGRNTDTQYF. This sequence joins TRBV6-2 or TRBV6-3 and TRBJ2-3; D is perhaps TRBD1 (6 bases). V dropped 1 base and J dropped 2 bases, with 10 bases sitting between them. Germline V gives CDR1 MNHEY, CDR2 SVGEGT. The CDR3 extends over 15 amino acids.

This chain joins TRBV28 and TRBJ2-5; TRBD1 is a possible D gene (6 bases). CDR3 length equals 13 residues. Trimming shortened V by 7 bases and J by 3 bases, and 12 bases separated the two germline ends. Germline CDR1 is MDHEN and CDR2 is SYDVKM. The DNA for the CDR3 is TGTGCCAGCAATCAACAGGGTGAAGAGACCCAGTACTTC. Translating it yields CASNQQGEETQYF.

This clone came up once. This chain uses TRBV19 with TRBJ1-6, with no clear D. Germline V gene sequence: CDR1 LNHDA, CDR2 SQIVND (reference sequence). Trimming stripped 0 bases from V and 7 bases from J, with 16 bases between. CDR3 length: 17 amino acids. The CDR3 loop reads CASSIDAPAGRNSPLHF. The CDR3 DNA is TGTGCCAGTAGTATAGATGCCCCCGCCGGGAGGAATTCACCCCTCCACTTT.

The chain has TRBV19 and TRBJ1-2; 9 bases agree with TRBD1. This CDR3 comprises 15 residues. With V trimmed by 5 bases and J by 8 bases, 12 bases remained unmatched. Germline assignment: CDR1 LNHDA and CDR2 SQIVND (reference sequence). CDR3 loop: CASSRTGTGNTGYTF. The CDR3 coding sequence is TGTGCCAGTAGTCGTACCGGGACAGGGAATACGGGCTACACCTTC.

The chain has TRBV9 and TRBJ2-6; TRBD1 matches 7 bases. The CDR3 totals 16 residues. Germline CDR1 and CDR2: SGDLS and YYNGEE. Trimming cost V 0 bases and J 2 bases; bases outside gene matches: 2. CDR3 sequence reads: CASSVDGQAGANVLTF. The CDR3 bases are TGTGCCAGCAGCGTAGATGGACAGGCTGGGGCCAACGTCCTGACTTTC.

The rearrangement links TRBV7-8 to TRBJ1-4, with D perhaps matching TRBD1 (5 bases). Trimming took 3 bases from V and 13 from J, leaving 15 bases between them. This CDR3 is built from 13 residues. CDR1 and CDR2 (germline): SGHVS, FQNEAQ. CDR3 DNA: TGTGCCAGCAGCTTCTCAGGGCCGCGGGGACTGTTTTTT. It yields the protein CASSFSGPRGLFF.